The 11 T cell receptor beta chains below all came from one sample that was sequenced in a study of cytomegalovirus exposure and HLA in healthy donors. PCR employed 60 Vbeta and 13 Jbeta primers. The repertoire was sequenced with immunoSEQ multiplex PCR; TCRdb's copy has only in-frame clones and lacks some. Counted here are more than 95,000 clones, 70% to 85% occurring once; the ten biggest clones make up 4.9%. Sequencing was done on a sample of PBMCs. These TCRs come from a man between 50 and 59 years old in good health and CMV-seropositive.

This clone was counted only a few times. This chain uses TRBV7-6 with TRBJ1-4, with TRBD1 matching over 10 bases. Unmatched junction bases numbered 5, after V lost 5 bases and J lost 8 bases. There are 14 residues in the CDR3. Germline CDR1 SGHVS, CDR2 FNYEAQ. The CDR3 loop reads CASSTGQGSEKLFF. DNA of the CDR3: TGTGCCAGCAGCACGGGACAGGGGAGCGAAAAACTGTTTTTT.

The chain couples TRBV7-7 to TRBJ2-6; possibly TRBD2 for D (6 bases). Looked up from germline, CDR1 is SSHAT and CDR2 is FNYEAQ (reference sequence). The CDR3 has 15 amino acids. V was trimmed by 8 bases and J by 0 bases, leaving 11 bases between them. CDR3 sequence: CASCPGSSGANVLTF. In nucleotides, the CDR3 is TGTGCCAGCTGTCCCGGGAGCTCTGGGGCCAACGTCCTGACTTTC.

V usage is TRBV6-1 and J usage is TRBJ1-5, with 7 bases identical to TRBD1. Trimming removed 1 base from V and 7 bases from J; junction bases left unmatched: 7. The CDR3 totals 15 residues. CDR1 MNHNS and CDR2 SASEGT come from the germline V gene. The CDR3 DNA reads as TGTGCCAGCAGTGAAGTACAGGGGAAGGGGCAGCCCCAGCATTTT. It translates to CASSEVQGKGQPQHF.

For the CDR3, the DNA is TGTGCCAGCAGCTCTATTAGGGGGGGACCATTAGGGGCTGAAGCTTTCTTT. Translation gives CASSSIRGGPLGAEAFF. The chain uses TRBV7-9 and TRBJ1-1; D is perhaps TRBD1 (6 bases). Trimming stripped 4 bases from V and 6 bases from J, with 24 bases between. Germline V gene lookup returns CDR1 SEHNR and CDR2 FQNEAQ (reference sequence). The CDR3 is 17 amino acids.

V and J are TRBV6-1 and TRBJ2-3, with D tentatively TRBD2 (5 bases). The CDR3 consists of 14 residues. From germline, CDR1 is MNHNS and CDR2 SASEGT. The V and J ends lost 3 bases and 5 bases respectively, with 12 bases between them. CDR3 nucleotides: TGTGCCAGCAGTGAGACCGACCGGGGAGATACGCAGTATTTT. Translated: CASSETDRGDTQYF.

Only one count was recorded for this clone. This chain uses TRBV5-1 with TRBJ2-7, with 8 bases matching TRBD1. The CDR3 extends over 16 amino acids. Unmatched junction bases numbered 13, after V lost 4 bases and J lost 4 bases. Germline CDR1 SGHRS, CDR2 YFSETQ. The DNA of the CDR3 is TGCGCCAGCAGCGGGGGCAATGTGAACAGGGGGTACGAGCAGTACTTC. It specifies CASSGGNVNRGYEQYF.

The genes are TRBV9 and TRBJ2-3, with 8 bases that match TRBD2. This CDR3 has 16 residues. Germline-derived CDR1 and CDR2 are SGDLS and YYNGEE. V dropped 4 bases and J dropped 9; count of bases not matched to a gene: 16. The CDR3 sequence: CASSRAGAGGQRTQYF. The CDR3, as DNA: TGTGCCAGCAGCCGAGCGGGGGCGGGGGGCCAGAGGACGCAGTATTTT.

Only a few counts were recorded for this clone. This chain joins TRBV10-3 and TRBJ1-5; 8 bases agree with TRBD1. V was pared by 6 bases and J by 6 bases, with 10 bases of the junction left unmatched. CDR1 and CDR2 (germline): ENHRY, SYGVKD. The CDR3 loop spans 15 amino acids. The CDR3 DNA is TGTGCCATCAGAGCCGGGACAGGCAGATTTCAGCCCCAGCATTTT. This codes for CAIRAGTGRFQPQHF.

This clone came up once. The chain couples TRBV4-3 to TRBJ2-5, with 7 bases matching TRBD1. Germline V gives CDR1 LGHNA, CDR2 YSLEER. This CDR3 contains 14 residues. J was trimmed by 4 bases and V by 4 bases; bases with no gene match: 6. CDR3 coding DNA: TGCGCCAGCAGCCCCCGGACAGGCGCAGAGACCCAGTACTTC. Protein sequence: CASSPRTGAETQYF.

This clone has more than one count but fewer than ten. The rearrangement links TRBV5-1 to TRBJ1-1; maybe TRBD1 (6 bases). The CDR3 runs 14 residues. Trimming left V 5 bases short and J 1 base short, with 12 bases between. Germline V CDR1 and CDR2: SGHRS, YFSETQ. CDR3 nucleotides: TGCGCCAGCAGAAAAGGGGGGGGGAACACTGAAGCTTTCTTT. Protein: CASRKGGGNTEAFF.

The table lists this clone with a count of one. The gene calls are TRBV5-1 and TRBJ1-2, with D unclear. Trimming left V 0 bases short and J 7 bases short, with 13 bases between. The CDR3 consists of 14 residues. Germline V gives CDR1 SGHRS, CDR2 YFSETQ. CDR3 in DNA: TGCGCCAGCAGCTTGGTGGAGGGAATAGGTGGCTACACCTTC. This translates into CASSLVEGIGGYTF.